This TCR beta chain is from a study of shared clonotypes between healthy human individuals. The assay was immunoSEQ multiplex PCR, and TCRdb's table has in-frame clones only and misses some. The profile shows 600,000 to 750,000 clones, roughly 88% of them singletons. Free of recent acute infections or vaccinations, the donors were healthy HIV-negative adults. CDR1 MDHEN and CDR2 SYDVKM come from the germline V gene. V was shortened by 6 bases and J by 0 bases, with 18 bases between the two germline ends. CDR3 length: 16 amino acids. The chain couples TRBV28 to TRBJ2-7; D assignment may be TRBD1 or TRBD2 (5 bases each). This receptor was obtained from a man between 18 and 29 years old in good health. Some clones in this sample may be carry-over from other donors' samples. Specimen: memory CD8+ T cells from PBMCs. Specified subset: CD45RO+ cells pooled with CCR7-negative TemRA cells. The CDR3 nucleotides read TGTGCCAGCAGGGGATATGAGGCAGGGAGCTCCTACGAGCAGTACTTC. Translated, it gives CASRGYEAGSSYEQYF.